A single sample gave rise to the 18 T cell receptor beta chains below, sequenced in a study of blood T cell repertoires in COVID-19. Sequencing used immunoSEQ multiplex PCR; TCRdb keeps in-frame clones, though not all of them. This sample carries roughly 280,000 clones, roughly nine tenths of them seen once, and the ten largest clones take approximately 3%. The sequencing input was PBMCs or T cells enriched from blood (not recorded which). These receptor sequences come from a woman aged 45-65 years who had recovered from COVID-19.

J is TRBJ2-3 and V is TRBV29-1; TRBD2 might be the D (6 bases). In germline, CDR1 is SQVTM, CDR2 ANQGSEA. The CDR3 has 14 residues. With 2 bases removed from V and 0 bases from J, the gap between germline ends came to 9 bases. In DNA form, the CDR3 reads TGCAGCGTTGAACGGGGGAGTAGCACAGATACGCAGTATTTT. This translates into CSVERGSSTDTQYF.

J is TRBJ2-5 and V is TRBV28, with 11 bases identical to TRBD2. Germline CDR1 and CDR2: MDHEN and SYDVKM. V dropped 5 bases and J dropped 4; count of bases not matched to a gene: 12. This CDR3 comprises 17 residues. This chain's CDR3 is CASSPNLAGGPGETQYF. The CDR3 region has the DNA TGTGCCAGCAGTCCCAATTTAGCGGGAGGGCCAGGAGAGACCCAGTACTTC.

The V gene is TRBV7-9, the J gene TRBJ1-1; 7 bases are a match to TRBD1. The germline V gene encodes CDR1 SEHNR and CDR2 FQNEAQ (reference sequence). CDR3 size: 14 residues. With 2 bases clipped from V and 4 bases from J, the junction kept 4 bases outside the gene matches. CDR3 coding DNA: TGTGCCAGCAGCTTAACGGGGACAGCCACTGAAGCTTTCTTT. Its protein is CASSLTGTATEAFF.

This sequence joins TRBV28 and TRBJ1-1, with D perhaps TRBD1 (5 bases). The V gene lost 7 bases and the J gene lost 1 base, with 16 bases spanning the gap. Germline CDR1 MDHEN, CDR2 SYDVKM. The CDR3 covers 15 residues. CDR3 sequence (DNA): TGTGCCAGCACCTCCAACCCCACAGGGAACACTGAAGCTTTCTTT. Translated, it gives CASTSNPTGNTEAFF.

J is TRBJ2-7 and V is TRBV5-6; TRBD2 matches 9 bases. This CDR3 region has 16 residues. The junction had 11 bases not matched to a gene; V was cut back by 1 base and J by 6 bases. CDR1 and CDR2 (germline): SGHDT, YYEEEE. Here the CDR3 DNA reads TGTGCCAGCAGCTTGCGTACAATAGCGGGAGTATCCGAGCAGTACTTC. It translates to CASSLRTIAGVSEQYF.

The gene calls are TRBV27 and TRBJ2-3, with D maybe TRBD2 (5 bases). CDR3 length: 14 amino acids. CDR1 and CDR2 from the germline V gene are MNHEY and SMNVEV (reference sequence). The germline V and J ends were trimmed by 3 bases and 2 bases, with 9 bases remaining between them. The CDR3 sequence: CASSFRENTDTQYF. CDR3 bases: TGTGCCAGCAGTTTCCGGGAAAACACAGATACGCAGTATTTT.

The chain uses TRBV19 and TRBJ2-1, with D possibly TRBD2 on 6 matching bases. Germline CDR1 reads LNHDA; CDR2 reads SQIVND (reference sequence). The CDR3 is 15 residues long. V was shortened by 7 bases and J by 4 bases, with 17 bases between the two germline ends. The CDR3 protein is CASTDSGPLYNEQFF. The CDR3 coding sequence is TGTGCCAGTACCGACAGCGGGCCCCTATACAATGAGCAGTTCTTC. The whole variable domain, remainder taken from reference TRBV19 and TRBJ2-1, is DGGITQSPKYLFRKEGQNVTLSCEQNLNHDAMYWYRQDPGQGLRLIYYSQIVNDFQKGDIAEGYSVSREKKESFPLTVTSAQKNPTAFYLCASTDSGPLYNEQFFGPGTRLTVL.

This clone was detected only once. The CDR3 region has the DNA TGCGCCAGCAGCCCGAGGGGGTCTGGGAACACTGAAGCTTTCTTT. Protein product: CASSPRGSGNTEAFF. The gene calls are TRBV4-3 and TRBJ1-1, with a weak D call TRBD1 (6 bases). Per germline, CDR1 LGHNA and CDR2 YSLEER. The CDR3 is 15 amino acids. The V end lost 4 bases, the J end lost 1 base, and 13 bases lay between the germline ends.

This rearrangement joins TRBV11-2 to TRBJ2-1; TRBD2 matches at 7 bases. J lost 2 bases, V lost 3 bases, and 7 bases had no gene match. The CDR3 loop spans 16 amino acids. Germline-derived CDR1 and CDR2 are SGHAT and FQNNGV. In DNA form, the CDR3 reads TGTGCCAGCAGCTTGGGTCGGGCGGGAGCCTACAATGAGCAGTTCTTC. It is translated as CASSLGRAGAYNEQFF. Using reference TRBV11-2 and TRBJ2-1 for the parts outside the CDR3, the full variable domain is EAGVAQSPRYKIIEKRQSVAFWCNPISGHATLYWYQQILGQGPKLLIQFQNNGVVDDSQLPKDRFSAERLKGVDSTLKIQPAKLEDSAVYLCASSLGRAGAYNEQFFGPGTRLTVL.

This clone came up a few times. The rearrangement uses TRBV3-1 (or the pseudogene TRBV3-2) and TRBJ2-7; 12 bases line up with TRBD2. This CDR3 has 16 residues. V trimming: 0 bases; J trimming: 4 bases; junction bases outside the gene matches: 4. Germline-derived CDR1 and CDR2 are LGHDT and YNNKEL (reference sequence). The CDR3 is CASSQDITSGRYEQYF. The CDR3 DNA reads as TGTGCCAGCAGCCAAGATATCACTAGCGGGAGGTACGAGCAGTACTTC.

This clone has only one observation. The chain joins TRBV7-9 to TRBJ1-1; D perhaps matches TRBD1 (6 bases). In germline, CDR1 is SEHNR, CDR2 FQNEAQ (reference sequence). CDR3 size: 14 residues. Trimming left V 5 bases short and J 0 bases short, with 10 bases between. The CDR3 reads CASSLDSMNTEAFF. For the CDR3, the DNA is TGTGCCAGCAGCCTGGACAGTATGAACACTGAAGCTTTCTTT.

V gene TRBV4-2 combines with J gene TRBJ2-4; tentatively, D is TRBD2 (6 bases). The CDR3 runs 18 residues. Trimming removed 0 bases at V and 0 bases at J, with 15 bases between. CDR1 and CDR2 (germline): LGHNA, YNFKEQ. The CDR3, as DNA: TGTGCCAGCAGCCAAGAACACGGGAGTCAGTTAGCCAAAAACATTCAGTACTTC. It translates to CASSQEHGSQLAKNIQYF.

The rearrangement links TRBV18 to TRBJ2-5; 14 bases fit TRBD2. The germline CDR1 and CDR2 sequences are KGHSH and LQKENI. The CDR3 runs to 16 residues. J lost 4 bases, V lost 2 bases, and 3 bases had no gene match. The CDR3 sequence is CASSPGTSGSVETQYF. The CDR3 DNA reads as TGTGCCAGCTCACCAGGGACTAGCGGGAGTGTAGAGACCCAGTACTTC.

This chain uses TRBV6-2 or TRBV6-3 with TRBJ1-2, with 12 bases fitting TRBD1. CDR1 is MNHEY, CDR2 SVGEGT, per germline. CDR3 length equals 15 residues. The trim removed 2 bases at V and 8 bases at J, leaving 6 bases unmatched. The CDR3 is CASSYVGQGAKGYTF. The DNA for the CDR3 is TGTGCCAGCAGTTACGTGGGACAGGGGGCAAAAGGCTACACCTTC.

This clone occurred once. The CDR3 bases are TGTGCCAGCAGTTACTCGAGTACAGGGCTCACAGATACGCAGTATTTT. Encoded protein: CASSYSSTGLTDTQYF. This chain links TRBV6-5 with TRBJ2-3; perhaps TRBD1 as D (6 bases). The CDR3 is 16 residues long. Germline assignment: CDR1 MNHEY and CDR2 SVGAGI. Trimming pared 0 bases from V and 2 bases from J, leaving 12 bases between.

The CDR3 region is CASSYDTGVLVNEQFF. In nucleotides, the CDR3 is TGTGCCAGCAGTTACGACACGGGAGTTCTAGTCAATGAGCAGTTCTTC. The V and J genes are TRBV6-5 and TRBJ2-1; tentative D call: TRBD2 (6 bases). The V end was cut by 2 bases, the J end by 6 bases, with 17 bases between. Germline V CDR1 and CDR2: MNHEY, SVGAGI. CDR3 length: 16 amino acids.

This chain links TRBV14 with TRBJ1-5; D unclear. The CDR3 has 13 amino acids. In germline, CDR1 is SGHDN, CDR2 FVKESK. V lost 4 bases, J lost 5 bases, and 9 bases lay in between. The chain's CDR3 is CASSPDGDQPQHF. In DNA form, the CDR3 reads TGTGCCAGCAGCCCGGACGGGGATCAGCCCCAGCATTTT.

The CDR3 here is CASSRGVAGGETQYF. In DNA form, the CDR3 reads TGTGCCAGCAGCCGGGGGGTAGCGGGAGGTGAGACCCAGTACTTC. The V call is TRBV28, the J call TRBJ2-5; TRBD2 matches 10 bases. The germline V gene encodes CDR1 MDHEN and CDR2 SYDVKM. The trim removed 6 bases at V and 5 bases at J, leaving 9 bases unmatched. CDR3 size: 15 residues.